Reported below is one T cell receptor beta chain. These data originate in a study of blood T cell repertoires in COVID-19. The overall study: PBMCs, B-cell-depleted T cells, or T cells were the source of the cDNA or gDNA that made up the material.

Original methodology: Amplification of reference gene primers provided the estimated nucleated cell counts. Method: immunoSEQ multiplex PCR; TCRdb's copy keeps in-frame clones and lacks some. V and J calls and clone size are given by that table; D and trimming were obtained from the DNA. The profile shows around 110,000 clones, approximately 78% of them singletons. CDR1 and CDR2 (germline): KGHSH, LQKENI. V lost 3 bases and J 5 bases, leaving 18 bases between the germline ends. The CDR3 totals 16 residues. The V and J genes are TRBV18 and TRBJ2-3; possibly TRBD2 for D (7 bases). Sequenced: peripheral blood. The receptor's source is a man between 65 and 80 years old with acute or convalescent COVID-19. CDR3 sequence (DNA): TGTGCCAGCTCACCTGCCGGGGGGCCGGCGGGAGATACGCAGTATTTT. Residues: CASSPAGGPAGDTQYF.